The 28 T cell receptor beta chains in this list originate from one sample, sequenced in a study of blood T cell repertoires in COVID-19. Only in-frame clones appear in the TCRdb table, and some are missing; sequencing was by immunoSEQ multiplex PCR. The sample includes 95,000 or so clones, about nine tenths seen only once; the top ten take 3% to 4%. Input material: peripheral blood. The receptor set was obtained from a woman between 70 and 85 years old with acute or convalescent COVID-19.

The sample holds a few counts of this clone. The gene calls are TRBV5-4 and TRBJ2-1; a weak D match, TRBD2 (5 bases). The V gene's germline CDR1 is SGHNT and CDR2 YYREEE (reference sequence). The V and J ends lost 6 bases and 5 bases respectively, with 15 bases between them. The CDR3 covers 14 residues. In DNA form, the CDR3 reads TGTGCCAGCACGGGGAAGGGTGGAGACAATGAGCAGTTCTTC. Amino acid sequence: CASTGKGGDNEQFF.

V is TRBV5-1 and J is TRBJ2-6; 9 positions match TRBD1. The V segment lost 4 bases and the J segment 0 bases; nucleotides outside the gene matches: 8. The CDR3 covers 18 residues. Germline V CDR1 and CDR2: SGHRS, YFSETQ. This CDR3 is CASSTGQGPFSGANVLTF. The CDR3 DNA follows: TGCGCCAGCAGCACGGGACAGGGCCCTTTCTCTGGGGCCAACGTCCTGACTTTC.

The chain combines TRBV6-4 with TRBJ2-3, with a tentative D call TRBD1 (6 bases). The CDR3 runs 15 residues. The V gene's germline CDR1 is MRHNA and CDR2 SNTAGT. Trimming removed 3 bases at V and 5 bases at J, with 15 bases between. CDR3 coding DNA: TGTGCCAGCAGTGAAAAAAGGGGGTGGATAGATACGCAGTATTTT. Amino acid sequence: CASSEKRGWIDTQYF.

The chain combines TRBV19 with TRBJ2-2; D gene unclear. Germline CDR1 reads LNHDA; CDR2 reads SQIVND (reference sequence). The CDR3 length is 12 residues. V lost 4 bases, J lost 7 bases, and 7 bases lay in between. CDR3 sequence (DNA): TGTGCCAGTAGTAAGAGAGTCGGGGAGCTGTTTTTT. Amino acid sequence: CASSKRVGELFF.

The chain joins TRBV2 to TRBJ2-2; 8 nucleotides agree with TRBD2. This CDR3 spans 15 amino acids. Germline lookup yields CDR1 SNHLY and CDR2 FYNNEI. Trimming removed 5 bases from V and 5 bases from J; junction bases left unmatched: 7. The CDR3 DNA sequence: TGTGCCAGCAGTTTCGGGGGGGCCGGAACCGGGGAGCTGTTTTTT. Protein sequence: CASSFGGAGTGELFF.

This chain joins TRBV11-2 and TRBJ1-1; TRBD1 matches at 7 bases. In germline, CDR1 is SGHAT, CDR2 FQNNGV. Trimming took 3 bases from V and 1 from J; bases not matched to a gene: 2. CDR3 size: 14 residues. CDR3 in amino acids: CASSLDRPNTEAFF. The CDR3 coding sequence is TGTGCCAGCAGCTTGGACAGGCCGAACACTGAAGCTTTCTTT.

The chain carries TRBV5-1 and TRBJ2-1; the D gene is possibly TRBD1 (5 bases). Germline V CDR1 and CDR2: SGHRS, YFSETQ. V gave up 7 bases and J gave up 4 bases, with 15 bases separating them. The CDR3 sequence is 14 residues long. CDR3 nucleotide sequence: TGCGCCAGCGGGGCAGGACCGGGTTACAATGAGCAGTTCTTC. Its protein is CASGAGPGYNEQFF.

The chain is built from TRBV27 and TRBJ1-4, with 10 bases that match TRBD1. The germline gives CDR1 MNHEY, CDR2 SMNVEV (reference sequence). V lost 0 bases, J lost 8 bases, and 3 bases stayed unmatched. The length of the CDR3 is 15 residues. The CDR3 nucleotides are TGTGCCAGCAGTTTATCGGGACAGGGGACCGAAAAACTGTTTTTT. Encoded protein: CASSLSGQGTEKLFF.

The chain recombines TRBV5-1 with TRBJ2-1, with 8 bases identical to TRBD1. V dropped 4 bases and J dropped 9; count of bases not matched to a gene: 9. The CDR3 is 14 amino acids. CDR1 is SGHRS, CDR2 YFSETQ, per germline. The CDR3 DNA follows: TGCGCCAGCAGCCTCGGACAGGGTGGCAGTGAGCAGTTCTTC. Its protein product is CASSLGQGGSEQFF.

J is TRBJ2-7 and V is TRBV10-2; D gene uncertain. The V end lost 4 bases, the J end lost 0 bases, and 10 bases lay between the germline ends. The CDR3 runs to 14 residues. Looked up from germline, CDR1 is WSHSY and CDR2 is SAAADI. The chain's CDR3 is CASSVLQSSYEQYF. Written as DNA, the CDR3 is TGCGCCAGCAGTGTCTTACAGAGCTCCTACGAGCAGTACTTC.

The chain couples TRBV19 to TRBJ1-6; D might be TRBD1 (5 bases). Germline V gene lookup returns CDR1 LNHDA and CDR2 SQIVND (reference sequence). CDR3 size: 14 residues. Trimming removed 2 bases at V and 8 bases at J, with 10 bases between. CDR3 in DNA: TGTGCCAGTAGTATAACCGGGGGATATTCACCCCTCCACTTT. The encoded protein is CASSITGGYSPLHF.

The J gene is TRBJ2-5, the V gene TRBV29-1; possibly TRBD2 for D (7 bases). Germline assignment: CDR1 SQVTM and CDR2 ANQGSEA. V was cut by 4 bases and J by 3 bases, with 12 bases left in between. The CDR3 consists of 13 residues. DNA of the CDR3: TGCAGCGTTGGGGGGGGCAGAGAAGAGACCCAGTACTTC. Protein product: CSVGGGREETQYF.

This chain uses TRBV27 with TRBJ2-2, with 8 bases identical to TRBD2. The CDR3 loop spans 16 amino acids. Germline V gives CDR1 MNHEY, CDR2 SMNVEV (reference sequence). J gave up 3 bases and V 5 bases, and 8 bases lay outside the gene matches. CDR3 nucleotides: TGTGCCAGCAGTCCACAGACTAGCGCGCACACCGGGGAGCTGTTTTTT. Amino acid sequence: CASSPQTSAHTGELFF.

J is TRBJ2-3 and V is TRBV18; 12 nucleotides line up with TRBD2. Trimming cost V 2 bases and J 5 bases; bases outside gene matches: 8. The CDR3 is 17 amino acids. Per the germline V gene, CDR1 is KGHSH and CDR2 is LQKENI. CDR3 sequence (DNA): TGTGCCAGCTCACCAACTGCTCTGACTAGCGGGGGAGATACGCAGTATTTT. Translating it yields CASSPTALTSGGDTQYF.

The V gene is TRBV27, the J gene TRBJ2-1; 9 nucleotides match TRBD2. This CDR3 is built from 14 residues. CDR1 MNHEY and CDR2 SMNVEV come from the germline V gene (reference sequence). With 4 bases clipped from V and 7 bases from J, the junction kept 5 bases outside the gene matches. CDR3 loop: CASSSLAGRNEQFF. Here the CDR3 DNA reads TGTGCCAGCAGTTCCCTAGCGGGACGGAATGAGCAGTTCTTC.

The chain has TRBV24-1 and TRBJ2-3; 7 bases agree with TRBD2. The V gene's germline CDR1 is KGHDR and CDR2 SFDVKD. The CDR3 consists of 14 residues. The J segment lost 2 bases and the V segment lost 5 bases, leaving 3 bases of the junction unmatched. Written as DNA, the CDR3 is TGTGCCACCAGTGTTAGCGGGTCCACAGATACGCAGTATTTT. Translation gives CATSVSGSTDTQYF.

The chain is built from TRBV5-1 and TRBJ1-5, with 7 bases fitting TRBD1. Germline CDR1 reads SGHRS; CDR2 reads YFSETQ. The trim removed 2 bases at V and 5 bases at J, leaving 4 bases unmatched. The CDR3 extends over 14 amino acids. The CDR3 DNA reads TGCGCCAGCAGCTTAGGGGGCACAGATCAGCCCCAGCATTTT. Encoded protein: CASSLGGTDQPQHF.

The rearrangement joins TRBV28 to TRBJ1-2, with 9 bases that match TRBD1. The CDR3 sequence is 15 residues long. CDR1 MDHEN and CDR2 SYDVKM come from the germline V gene. V lost 10 bases to trimming and J lost 0 bases; unmatched junction nucleotides: 9. The CDR3 protein is CATRDRAGANYGYTF. Written as DNA, the CDR3 is TGTGCCACCCGGGACAGGGCAGGAGCTAACTATGGCTACACCTTC.

The V call is TRBV5-4, the J call TRBJ2-5, with TRBD2 as a possible D gene (5 bases). This CDR3 is 13 amino acids long. CDR1 and CDR2 from the germline V gene are SGHNT and YYREEE (reference sequence). V lost 0 bases and J lost 7, with 10 bases in between. CDR3 nucleotides: TGTGCCAGCAGCTTGGGGCATGAGGGGACCCAGTACTTC. It specifies CASSLGHEGTQYF.

V is TRBV6-6 and J is TRBJ2-3, with D maybe TRBD2 (6 bases). Trimming left V 5 bases short and J 2 bases short, with 14 bases between. CDR3 size: 15 residues. Germline lookup yields CDR1 MNHNY and CDR2 SVGAGI (reference sequence). In nucleotides, the CDR3 is TGTGCCAGCAGTCCTCCGGGACTGTCCACAGATACGCAGTATTTT. Amino acid sequence: CASSPPGLSTDTQYF.

Here the CDR3 reads CASSLDWAGGNGYTF. The CDR3 nucleotides read TGTGCCAGCAGCTTAGATTGGGCAGGGGGCAATGGCTACACCTTC. J is TRBJ1-2 and V is TRBV7-2; 8 positions agree with TRBD1. Germline V gene data show CDR1 as SGHTA and CDR2 as FQGNSA. The CDR3 runs to 15 residues. V shed 1 base and J 6 bases; nucleotides not matched to a gene: 7.

V is TRBV5-4 and J is TRBJ2-1; weak D call: TRBD2 (6 bases). The V end was cut by 0 bases, the J end by 10 bases, with 20 bases between. CDR3 length: 16 amino acids. Germline CDR1 reads SGHNT; CDR2 reads YYREEE (reference sequence). The CDR3 DNA is TGTGCCAGCAGCTTGGAAGGGACTCGGGCGAATCGGGAGCAGTTCTTC. As protein: CASSLEGTRANREQFF.

V is TRBV28 and J is TRBJ1-2; maybe TRBD1 (6 bases). This CDR3 comprises 15 residues. Trimming took 5 bases from V and 4 from J, leaving 17 bases between them. The germline CDR1 and CDR2 sequences are MDHEN and SYDVKM. The CDR3 sequence: CASSTPPGAGYGYTF. The CDR3 nucleotides read TGTGCCAGCAGTACCCCGCCAGGGGCAGGCTATGGCTACACCTTC.

This clone appeared once. The chain couples TRBV6-6 to TRBJ1-2; 7 bases are a match to TRBD1. The CDR3 loop spans 13 amino acids. Germline trimming cut 5 bases from V and 4 bases from J; bases unmatched to any gene: 4. The V gene's germline CDR1 is MNHNY and CDR2 SVGAGI (reference sequence). The CDR3 sequence is CASSRQGLYGYTF. CDR3 coding DNA: TGTGCCAGCAGTAGACAGGGCCTCTATGGCTACACCTTC.

The chain combines TRBV18 with TRBJ1-5, with 10 bases lining up with TRBD1. The CDR3 consists of 18 residues. V dropped 3 bases and J dropped 0; count of bases not matched to a gene: 8. Germline lookup yields CDR1 KGHSH and CDR2 LQKENI. CDR3 protein: CASSPLRQGADSNQPQHF. The CDR3 nucleotides are TGTGCCAGCTCACCTCTCAGACAGGGGGCGGATAGCAATCAGCCCCAGCATTTT.

The chain links TRBV28 to TRBJ2-1, with 8 bases fitting TRBD1. This CDR3 region has 15 residues. With V trimmed by 5 bases and J by 3 bases, 6 bases remained unmatched. CDR1 and CDR2 (germline): MDHEN, SYDVKM. CDR3 sequence reads: CASSPDRGRYNEQFF. CDR3 DNA: TGTGCCAGCAGTCCCGACAGGGGACGCTACAATGAGCAGTTCTTC.

The chain links TRBV28 to TRBJ2-2; 9 positions agree with TRBD2. The CDR3 is made up of 16 amino acids. V shed 2 bases and J 5 bases; nucleotides not matched to a gene: 6. Germline V gives CDR1 MDHEN, CDR2 SYDVKM. The CDR3 reads CASSLALAGRTGELFF. The CDR3 DNA sequence: TGTGCCAGCAGTTTAGCGCTAGCGGGGCGGACCGGGGAGCTGTTTTTT.

The V and J genes are TRBV28 and TRBJ1-5; 9 positions match TRBD1. This CDR3 comprises 13 residues. V shed 5 bases, J shed 5 bases, and the junction held 1 base outside the gene matches. Germline loops: CDR1 MDHEN, CDR2 SYDVKM. The CDR3 sequence: CASSDRGYQPQHF. For the CDR3, the DNA is TGTGCCAGCAGTGACAGGGGGTATCAGCCCCAGCATTTT. The complete variable domain, with remaining parts taken from reference TRBV28 and TRBJ1-5, reads DVKVTQSSRYLVKRTGEKVFLECVQDMDHENMFWYRQDPGLGLRLIYFSYDVKMKEKGDIPEGYSVSREKKERFSLILESASTNQTSMYLCASSDRGYQPQHFGDGTRLSIL.